This T cell receptor beta chain was obtained from a study of human T cells and chemical hapten exposure (dated by TCRdb to the early 2020s). At the level of the whole study: For sensitization, 2% DPC in acetone was applied to a roughly 2 cm by roughly 2 cm area of upper inner arm skin. Throughout the study period of 20 to 25 weeks, patients also received therapeutic DPC doses to the scalp every week. Patch testing was done on the upper back using Finn chambers containing 0.01% DPC, and results were scored after 6 days according to International Contact Dermatitis Research Group standards. Most of the patients in the cohort were female, and the cohort covered alopecia areata with under or over 50% scalp involvement, alopecia totalis and alopecia universalis. The libraries were sequenced as a pool, and the TCR yield per sample differed mostly because of small variations in library volumes within the pool. The study tracked peripheral blood TCR repertoire changes in vivo during primary and secondary sensitization to the hapten diphenylcyclopropenone (DPC) in alopecia patients. Blood samples were taken from patients before sensitization (week 0) and at 2, 6 and about 24 weeks after DPC sensitization. Roughly 30 alopecia patients provided blood for TCR sequencing at one to four time points (pre-sensitization, 2, 6 and 24 weeks).

CDR3 length: 16 amino acids, cysteine to phenylalanine. The CDR3 DNA has 48 bases and is translated from base 1. V loses 0 bases of germline sequence and J loses 6 bases, and the interval between the two ends is 15 bases. The germline V gene (reference sequence) gives CDR1 as MNHEY and CDR2 as SMNVEV. The library was prepared using RACE. The data were produced on a NextSeq 500. During library preparation, unique molecular identifiers were attached to individual cDNA molecules so that TCRs could be counted in a quantitative, reproducible way. Each blood RNA sample was used to sequence both TCR alpha and TCR beta chains. The study's processing was this. Samples had a median of roughly 91,000 TCRs, with a range from roughly 23,224 to 700,000. The Decombinator software suite was used to annotate V, J and CDR3 in the TCR reads. To make PS versus PT1 abundance plots, every sample was subsampled to the same number of TCRs (28,000). TCRs were defined as expanded if absent before sensitization and observed at least eight times at the 2-week time point. TCRdb itself trimmed the public reads at Q25 with fastp, ran MiXCR and retained productive beta chains. A single entry per CDR3 protein holds the most common genes and DNA from its merged rows. TCRdb, rather than the study authors, made the V and J calls. The sample table holds more than 250,000 distinct CDR3 sequences, of which approximately 8.6% were seen once. 2% to 3% of the sample lies in the top ten.

The sample's time point label, decoded: pre-sensitization, week 0. The treatment or condition label on this specimen signifies: therapeutic diphenylcyclopropenone sensitization with weekly scalp DPC. At each patch-test visit, blood was drawn before the patch test was applied. Patients were considered eligible if aged 18 to 70, diagnosed with alopecia and deemed suitable for DPC therapy, and patients were excluded if pregnant. Total RNA was extracted from unfractionated whole blood collected in Tempus Blood RNA tubes. Paper-wide results and their limitations: Expanded TCRs formed significantly more large CDR3 similarity clusters than pre-sensitization or healthy control sets, consistent with antigen-driven responses. Because every patient had alopecia, a presumed autoimmune disease, the patients' immune response might differ from that of healthy individuals. Repeated subsampling changed both the strength of the expansion versus patch-test correlation and the threshold at which that correlation became significant. DPC sensitization did not change how many TCRs were above 1 in 1000 frequency, and no evidence was found of alterations in global repertoire structure. Patch test score was positively correlated with the number of PT1 expanded TCRs, with significance at thresholds 8, 16 and 32 but not at 4.

Concerning this clonotype: Which antigen it targets is not known. Base qualities were left out, and no much larger clone turns up one base away.

Recombination linked TRBV27 to TRBJ2-1; perhaps TRBD2 is the D gene, with 5 bases matching. This clonotype was obtained from a woman in her thirties or forties with alopecia areata. Some clones in this sample may be carry-over from other donors' samples. This material consisted of whole blood, taken in connection with sensitization to the hapten diphenylcyclopropenone (DPC). The DNA sequence is given as TGTGCCAGCAGTTTATCCGGGATCTACCCACGCAATGAGCAGTTCTTC. This is translated as CASSLSGIYPRNEQFF.